This T cell receptor beta chain derives from a study of beta chain features in type 1 diabetes. This clone occurred once. Germline-derived CDR1 and CDR2 are SGHVS and FNYEAQ. This CDR3 region has 15 residues. V dropped 5 bases and J dropped 6; count of bases not matched to a gene: 6. The sequenced template was cDNA made from the entire isolated RNA. Assay used: immunoSEQ multiplex PCR; TCRdb lists only in-frame clones, some missing. Of 400,000 to 500,000 clones listed, roughly 13% are singletons. The sample was naive CD4+ T cells from blood. The clonotype originates from a man aged 25-45 years in good health. The rearrangement joins TRBV7-6 to TRBJ2-3, with 12 nucleotides matching TRBD2. The CDR3, as DNA: TGTGCCAGCAGCCCACTAGCGGGGGGATCGGATACGCAGTATTTT. Its protein product is CASSPLAGGSDTQYF.